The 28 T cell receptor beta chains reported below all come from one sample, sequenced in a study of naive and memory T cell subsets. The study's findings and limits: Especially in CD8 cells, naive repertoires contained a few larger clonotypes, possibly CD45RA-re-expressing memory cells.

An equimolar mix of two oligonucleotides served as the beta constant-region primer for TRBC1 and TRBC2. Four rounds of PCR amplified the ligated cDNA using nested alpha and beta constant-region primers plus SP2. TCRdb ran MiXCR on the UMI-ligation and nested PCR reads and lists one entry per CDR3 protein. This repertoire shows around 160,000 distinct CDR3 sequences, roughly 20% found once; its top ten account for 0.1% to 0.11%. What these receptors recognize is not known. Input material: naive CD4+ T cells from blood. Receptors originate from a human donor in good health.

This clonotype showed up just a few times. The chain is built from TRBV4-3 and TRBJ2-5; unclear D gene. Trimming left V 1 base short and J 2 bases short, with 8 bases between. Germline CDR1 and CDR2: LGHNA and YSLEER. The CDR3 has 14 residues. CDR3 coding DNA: TGCGCCAGCAGCCAAGGGGTCCTGCAAGAGACCCAGTACTTC. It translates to CASSQGVLQETQYF.

Here the CDR3 DNA reads TGTGCCAGCAGCAACAGGTGGGGAAAAGCTTTCTTT. The encoded protein is CASSNRWGKAFF. The chain is built from TRBV28 and TRBJ1-1; D is perhaps TRBD1 (5 bases). Germline assignment: CDR1 MDHEN and CDR2 SYDVKM. V shed 6 bases and J shed 9 bases, with 14 bases lying between them. The CDR3 runs 12 residues.

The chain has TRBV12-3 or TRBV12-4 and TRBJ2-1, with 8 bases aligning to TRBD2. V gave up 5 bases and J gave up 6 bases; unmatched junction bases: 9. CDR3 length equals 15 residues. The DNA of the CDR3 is TGTGCCAGCAGTCCGATTAGCGGGGCGGTCAATGAGCAGTTCTTC. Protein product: CASSPISGAVNEQFF.

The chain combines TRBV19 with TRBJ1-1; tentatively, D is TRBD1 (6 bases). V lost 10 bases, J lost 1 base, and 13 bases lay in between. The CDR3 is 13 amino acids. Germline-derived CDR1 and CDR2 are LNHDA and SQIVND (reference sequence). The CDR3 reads CAIRGAANTEAFF. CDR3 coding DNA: TGTGCCATCCGGGGGGCCGCGAACACTGAAGCTTTCTTT.

The CDR3 DNA is TGTGCCAGCACCCCGGGACGGTTAATTACCTACGAGCAGTACTTC. Residues: CASTPGRLITYEQYF. J is TRBJ2-7 and V is TRBV6-6; D might be TRBD1 or TRBD2, each matching 5 bases. Germline V gives CDR1 MNHNY, CDR2 SVGAGI (reference sequence). Trimming pared 7 bases from V and 2 bases from J, leaving 18 bases between. This CDR3 spans 15 amino acids.

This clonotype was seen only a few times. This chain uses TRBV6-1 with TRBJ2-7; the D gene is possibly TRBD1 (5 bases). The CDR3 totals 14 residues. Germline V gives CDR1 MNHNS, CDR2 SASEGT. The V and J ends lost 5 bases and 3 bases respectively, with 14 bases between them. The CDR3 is CASSPGSPLYEQYF. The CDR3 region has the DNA TGTGCCAGCAGTCCAGGGTCTCCCCTCTACGAGCAGTACTTC.

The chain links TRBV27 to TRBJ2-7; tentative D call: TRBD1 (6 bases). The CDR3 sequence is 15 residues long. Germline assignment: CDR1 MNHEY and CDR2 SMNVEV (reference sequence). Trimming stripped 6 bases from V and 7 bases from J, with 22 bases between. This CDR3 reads CASSPLTQGNREQYF. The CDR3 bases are TGTGCCAGCAGCCCACTGACGCAGGGGAATCGGGAGCAGTACTTC.

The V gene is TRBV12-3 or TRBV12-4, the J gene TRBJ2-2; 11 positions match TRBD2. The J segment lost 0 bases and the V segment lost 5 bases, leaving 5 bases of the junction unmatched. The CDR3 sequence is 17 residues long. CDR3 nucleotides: TGTGCCAGCAGTAAGACTAGCGGGATCCCGAACACCGGGGAGCTGTTTTTT. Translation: CASSKTSGIPNTGELFF.

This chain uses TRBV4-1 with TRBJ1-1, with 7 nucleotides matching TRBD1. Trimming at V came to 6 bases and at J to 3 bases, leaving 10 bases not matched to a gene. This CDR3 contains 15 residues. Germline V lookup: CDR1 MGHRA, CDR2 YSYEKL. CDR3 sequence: CASRLIRQGHTEAFF. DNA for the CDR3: TGCGCCAGCAGACTCATCAGACAGGGCCACACTGAAGCTTTCTTT.

CDR3 residues: CSVSDRGSYNEQFF. CDR3 in DNA: TGCAGCGTTAGTGACAGGGGGTCCTACAATGAGCAGTTCTTC. The rearrangement links TRBV29-1 to TRBJ2-1, with TRBD1 matching 9 bases. After removal of 5 bases from V and 1 base from J, the junction contained 3 bases not matched to a gene. The germline V gene encodes CDR1 SQVTM and CDR2 ANQGSEA. This CDR3 has 14 residues.

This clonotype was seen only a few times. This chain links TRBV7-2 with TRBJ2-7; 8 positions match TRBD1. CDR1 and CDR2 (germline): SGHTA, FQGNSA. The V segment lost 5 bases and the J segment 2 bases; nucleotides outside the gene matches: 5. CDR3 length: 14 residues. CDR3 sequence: CASSLSTGAYEQYF. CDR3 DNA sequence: TGTGCCAGCAGCCTTTCGACAGGGGCCTACGAGCAGTACTTC.

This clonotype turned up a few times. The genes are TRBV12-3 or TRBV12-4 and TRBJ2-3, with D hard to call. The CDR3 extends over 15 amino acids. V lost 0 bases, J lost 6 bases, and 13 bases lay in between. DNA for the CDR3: TGTGCCAGCAGTTTAGCTGGGATGGCCGTGGATACGCAGTATTTT. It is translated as CASSLAGMAVDTQYF.

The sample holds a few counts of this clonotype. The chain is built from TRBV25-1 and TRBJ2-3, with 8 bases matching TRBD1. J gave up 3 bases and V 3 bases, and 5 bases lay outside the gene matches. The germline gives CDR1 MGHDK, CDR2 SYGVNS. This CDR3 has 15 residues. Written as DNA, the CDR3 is TGTGCCAGCAGTGATAGGAACAGGGGGACAGATACGCAGTATTTT. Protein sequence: CASSDRNRGTDTQYF.

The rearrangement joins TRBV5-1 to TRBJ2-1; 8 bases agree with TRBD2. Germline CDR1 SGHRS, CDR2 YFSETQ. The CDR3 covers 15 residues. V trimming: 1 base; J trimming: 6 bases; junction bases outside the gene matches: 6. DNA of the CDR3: TGCGCCAGCAGCTTGCTCCCTGGACTAGCCAATGAGCAGTTCTTC. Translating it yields CASSLLPGLANEQFF.

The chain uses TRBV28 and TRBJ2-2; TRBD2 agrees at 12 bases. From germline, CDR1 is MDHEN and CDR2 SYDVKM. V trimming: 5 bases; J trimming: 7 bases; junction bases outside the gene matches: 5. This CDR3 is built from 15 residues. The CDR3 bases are TGTGCCAGCAGTCCTAGCGGGAGGGCCATCGGGGAGCTGTTTTTT. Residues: CASSPSGRAIGELFF.

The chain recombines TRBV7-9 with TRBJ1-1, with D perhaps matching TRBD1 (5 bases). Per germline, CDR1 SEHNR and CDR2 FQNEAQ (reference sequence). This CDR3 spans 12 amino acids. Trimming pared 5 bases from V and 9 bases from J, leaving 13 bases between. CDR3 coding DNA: TGTGCCAGCAGCCCGGGGACGGACCAAGCTTTCTTT. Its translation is CASSPGTDQAFF.

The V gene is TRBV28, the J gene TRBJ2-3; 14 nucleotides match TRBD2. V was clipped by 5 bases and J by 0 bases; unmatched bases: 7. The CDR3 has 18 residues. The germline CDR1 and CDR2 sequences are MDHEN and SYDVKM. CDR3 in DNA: TGTGCCAGCAGTGAGGGACTAGCGGGAGAGGTTAGCACAGATACGCAGTATTTT. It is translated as CASSEGLAGEVSTDTQYF.

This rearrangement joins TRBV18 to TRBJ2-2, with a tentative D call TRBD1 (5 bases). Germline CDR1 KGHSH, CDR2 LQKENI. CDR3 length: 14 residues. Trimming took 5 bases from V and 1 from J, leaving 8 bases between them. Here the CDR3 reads CASSWTRNTGELFF. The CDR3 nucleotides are TGTGCCAGCTCATGGACAAGGAACACCGGGGAGCTGTTTTTT.

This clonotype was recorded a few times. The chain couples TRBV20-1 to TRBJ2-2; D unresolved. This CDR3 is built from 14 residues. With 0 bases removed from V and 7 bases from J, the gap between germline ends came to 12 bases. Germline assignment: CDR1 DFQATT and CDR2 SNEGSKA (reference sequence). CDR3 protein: CSARDIKEFGELFF. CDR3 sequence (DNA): TGCAGTGCTAGAGATATAAAGGAATTCGGGGAGCTGTTTTTT.

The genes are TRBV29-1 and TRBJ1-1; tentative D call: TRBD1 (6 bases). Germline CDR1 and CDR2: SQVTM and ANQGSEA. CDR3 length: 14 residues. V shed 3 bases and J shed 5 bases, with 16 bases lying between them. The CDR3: CSVDGTGRRTEAFF. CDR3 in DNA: TGCAGCGTTGACGGTACAGGGAGGAGGACTGAAGCTTTCTTT.

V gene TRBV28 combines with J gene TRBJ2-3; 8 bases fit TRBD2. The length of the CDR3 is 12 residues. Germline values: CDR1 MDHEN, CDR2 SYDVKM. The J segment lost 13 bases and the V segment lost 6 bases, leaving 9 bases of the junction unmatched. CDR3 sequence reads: CASSLPGTREYF. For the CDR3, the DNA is TGTGCCAGCAGCTTACCGGGGACTAGGGAGTATTTT.

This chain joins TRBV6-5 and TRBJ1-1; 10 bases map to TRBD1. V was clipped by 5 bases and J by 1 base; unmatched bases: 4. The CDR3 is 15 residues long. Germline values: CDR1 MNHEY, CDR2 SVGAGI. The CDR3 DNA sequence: TGTGCCAGCAGTCCGGACAGGGGGGGGAACACTGAAGCTTTCTTT. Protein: CASSPDRGGNTEAFF.

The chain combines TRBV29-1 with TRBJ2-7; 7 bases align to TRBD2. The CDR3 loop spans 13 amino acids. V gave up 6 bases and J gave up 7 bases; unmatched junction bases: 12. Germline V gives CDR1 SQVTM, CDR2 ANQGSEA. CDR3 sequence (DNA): TGCAGCGTGATGACTAGCTCGAGCACGGAGCAGTACTTC. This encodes CSVMTSSSTEQYF.

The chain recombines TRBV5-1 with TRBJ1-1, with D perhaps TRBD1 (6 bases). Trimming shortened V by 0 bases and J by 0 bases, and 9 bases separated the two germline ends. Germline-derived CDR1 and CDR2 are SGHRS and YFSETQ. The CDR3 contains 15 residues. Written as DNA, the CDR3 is TGCGCCAGCAGCTTGGTTGCAGGGGTGAACACTGAAGCTTTCTTT. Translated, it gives CASSLVAGVNTEAFF. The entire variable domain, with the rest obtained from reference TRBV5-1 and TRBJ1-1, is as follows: KAGVTQTPRYLIKTRGQQVTLSCSPISGHRSVSWYQQTPGQGLQFLFEYFSETQRNKGNFPGRFSGRQFSNSRSEMNVSTLELGDSALYLCASSLVAGVNTEAFFGQGTRLTVV.

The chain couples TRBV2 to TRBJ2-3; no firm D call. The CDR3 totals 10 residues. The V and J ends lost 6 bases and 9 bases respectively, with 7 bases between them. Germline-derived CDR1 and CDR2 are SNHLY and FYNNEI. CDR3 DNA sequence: TGTGCCAGCAGCCACTTGACGCAGTATTTT. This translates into CASSHLTQYF.

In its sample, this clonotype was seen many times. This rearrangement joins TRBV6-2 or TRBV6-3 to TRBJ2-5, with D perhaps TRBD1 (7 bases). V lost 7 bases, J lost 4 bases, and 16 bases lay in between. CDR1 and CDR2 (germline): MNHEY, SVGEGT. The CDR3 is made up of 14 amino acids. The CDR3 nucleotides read TGTGCCAGCACCGCGACAGGGACTGGAGAGACCCAGTACTTC. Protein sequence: CASTATGTGETQYF.

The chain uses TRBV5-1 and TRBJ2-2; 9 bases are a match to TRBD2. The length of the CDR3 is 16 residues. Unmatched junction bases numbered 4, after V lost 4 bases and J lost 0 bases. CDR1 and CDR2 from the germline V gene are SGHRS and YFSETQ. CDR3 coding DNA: TGCGCCAGCAGCCTATTAGCGGGGGCGAACACCGGGGAGCTGTTTTTT. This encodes CASSLLAGANTGELFF. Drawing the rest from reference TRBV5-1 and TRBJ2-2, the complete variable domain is KAGVTQTPRYLIKTRGQQVTLSCSPISGHRSVSWYQQTPGQGLQFLFEYFSETQRNKGNFPGRFSGRQFSNSRSEMNVSTLELGDSALYLCASSLLAGANTGELFFGEGSRLTVL.

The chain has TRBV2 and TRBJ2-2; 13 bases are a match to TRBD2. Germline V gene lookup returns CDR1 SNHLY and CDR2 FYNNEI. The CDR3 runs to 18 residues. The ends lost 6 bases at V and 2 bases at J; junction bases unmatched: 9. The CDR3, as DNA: TGTGCCAGCAGACGACTCGCGGGACTAGCGGGAAACACCGGGGAGCTGTTTTTT. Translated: CASRRLAGLAGNTGELFF.